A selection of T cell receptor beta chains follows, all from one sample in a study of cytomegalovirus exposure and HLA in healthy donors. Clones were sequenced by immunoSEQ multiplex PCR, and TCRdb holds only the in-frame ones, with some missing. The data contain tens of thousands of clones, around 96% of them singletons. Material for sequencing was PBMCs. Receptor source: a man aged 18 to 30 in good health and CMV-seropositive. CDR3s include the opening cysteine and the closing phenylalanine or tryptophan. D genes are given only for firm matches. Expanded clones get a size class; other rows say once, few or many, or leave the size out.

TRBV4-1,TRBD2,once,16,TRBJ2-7,CASSQVGGLASYEQYF,TGCGCCAGCAGCCAAGTTGGGGGACTAGCGTCCTACGAGCAGTACTTC
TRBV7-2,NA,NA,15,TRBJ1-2,CASGAFLVAAYGYTF,TGTGCCAGCGGAGCATTTTTGGTTGCTGCTTATGGCTACACCTTC
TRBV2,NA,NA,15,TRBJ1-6,CASRPMGRDNSPLHF,TGTGCCAGCAGGCCTATGGGGAGAGATAATTCACCCCTCCACTTT
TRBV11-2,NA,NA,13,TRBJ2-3,CASRQGGADTQYF,TGTGCCAGCAGACAAGGGGGAGCAGATACGCAGTATTTT
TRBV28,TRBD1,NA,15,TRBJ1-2,CASSFRGQGIYGYTF,TGTGCCAGCAGTTTCCGCGGACAGGGAATCTATGGCTACACCTTC
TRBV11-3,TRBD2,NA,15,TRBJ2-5,CASSSGRGGRITQYF,TGTGCCAGCAGCTCCGGACGGGGGGGCAGAATCACCCAGTACTTC
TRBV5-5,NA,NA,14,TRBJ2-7,CASSLGTGFDEQYF,TGTGCCAGCAGCTTGGGTACAGGGTTTGACGAGCAGTACTTC
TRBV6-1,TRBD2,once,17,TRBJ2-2,CASSEQALLAGTGELFF,TGTGCCAGCAGTGAACAAGCTTTACTAGCGGGGACCGGGGAGCTGTTTTTT
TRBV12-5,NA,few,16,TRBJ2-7,CASGLSRVGGALEQYF,TGTGCTAGTGGTTTGTCACGGGTCGGGGGAGCCCTCGAGCAGTACTTC
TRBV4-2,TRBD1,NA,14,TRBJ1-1,CASSETGANTEAFF,TGTGCCAGCAGCGAGACAGGGGCGAACACTGAAGCTTTCTTT
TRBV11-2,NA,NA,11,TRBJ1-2,CASSPSYGYTF,TGTGCCAGCAGCCCCAGCTATGGCTACACCTTC
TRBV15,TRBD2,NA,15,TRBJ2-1,CATSRRLALADEQFF,TGTGCCACCAGCAGAAGACTAGCCTTAGCCGATGAGCAGTTCTTC
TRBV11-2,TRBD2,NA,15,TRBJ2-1,CASSQGLAGNNEQFF,TGTGCCAGCAGTCAAGGACTAGCGGGAAACAATGAGCAGTTCTTC
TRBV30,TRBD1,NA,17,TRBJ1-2,CAWRDRGSEGWNYGYTF,TGTGCCTGGAGAGACAGGGGCTCGGAGGGTTGGAACTATGGCTACACCTTC
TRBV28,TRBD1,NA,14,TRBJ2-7,CASTTRTGIGEQYF,TGTGCCAGCACCACGAGGACAGGGATCGGTGAGCAGTACTTC
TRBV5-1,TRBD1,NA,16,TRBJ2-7,CASSSQRTGGTSEQYF,TGCGCCAGCAGCTCCCAACGGACAGGGGGCACGTCCGAGCAGTACTTC
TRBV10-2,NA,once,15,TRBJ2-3,CASSAYTTGSVTQYF,TGCGCCAGCAGTGCATATACGACAGGCTCGGTTACGCAGTATTTT